This TCR beta chain was identified in a study of shared clonotypes between healthy human individuals. Study-wide findings and caveats: A handful of donors had roughly 5.2% of their naive CD4 clonotypes in common. Clonotypes shared by all four sorted-subset donors had higher generation probabilities than non-shared clonotypes.

Terminally differentiated effector memory CD45RA+ cells were excluded from the naive CD8 cells, which were CD45RO-negative and positively selected for CCR7. A word on this clone: Its specificity is unknown.

The repertoire was sequenced with immunoSEQ multiplex PCR; TCRdb's copy has only in-frame clones and lacks some. The table has about 2.1 million clones, about 92% seen once. This CDR3 spans 15 amino acids. CDR1 is MDHEN and CDR2 is SYDVKM in the germline V gene. V shed 6 bases and J 5 bases; nucleotides not matched to a gene: 11. The specimen was naive CD8+ T cells from PBMCs. The source is a man between 18 and 35 years old in good health. Some clones in this sample may be carry-over from other donors' samples. The chain joins TRBV28 to TRBJ2-5; the match to TRBD1 covers 8 bases. This CDR3 reads CASRATTDRAETQYF. In DNA, the CDR3 is TGTGCCAGCAGAGCTACCACGGACAGGGCCGAGACCCAGTACTTC.